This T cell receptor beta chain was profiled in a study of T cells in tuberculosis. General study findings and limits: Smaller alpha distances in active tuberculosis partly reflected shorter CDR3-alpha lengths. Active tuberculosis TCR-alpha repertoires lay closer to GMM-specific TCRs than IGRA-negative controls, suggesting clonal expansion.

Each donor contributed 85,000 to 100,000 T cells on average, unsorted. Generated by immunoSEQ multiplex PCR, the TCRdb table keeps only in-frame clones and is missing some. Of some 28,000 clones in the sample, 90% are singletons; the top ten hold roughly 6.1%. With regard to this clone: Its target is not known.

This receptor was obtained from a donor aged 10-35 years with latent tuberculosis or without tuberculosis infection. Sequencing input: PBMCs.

The CDR3, as DNA: TGCGCCAGCAGCTTGGCTTTGGAGACCCAGTACTTC. It yields the protein CASSLALETQYF. The chain joins TRBV5-1 to TRBJ2-5; D not resolved. The germline V and J ends were trimmed by 0 bases and 5 bases, with 5 bases remaining between them. This CDR3 is 12 amino acids long. From germline, CDR1 is SGHRS and CDR2 YFSETQ.